Listed below are T cell receptor beta chains from one sample, sequenced in a study of CD8 T cells in Susac syndrome. TCRdb processed the immunoSEQ multiplex PCR reads anew with MiXCR; each CDR3 protein has one entry. The sample contains over 80,000 distinct CDR3 sequences, over 85% of which appear only once. Source material: CD8+ T cells from PBMCs. The receptors here all came from a human donor with Susac syndrome. The CDR3 runs from the conserved cysteine through the conserved F or W. The D gene is left open where the match is weak. Clone size appears in some rows only: once, few, many, or a class for an expanded clone.

size: once; D: TRBD1; V: TRBV30; J: TRBJ2-7; DNA: TGTGCCTGGAGTCGGGGACAGGGGGTCAACGAGCAGTACTTC; CDR3: CAWSRGQGVNEQYF
size: .; D: TRBD1; V: TRBV7-9; J: TRBJ2-5; DNA: TGTGCCAGCAGCTTAGCGGGACAGAGTCAAGAGACCCAGTACTTC; CDR3: CASSLAGQSQETQYF
size: .; D: .; V: TRBV20-1; J: TRBJ1-2; DNA: TGCAGTGCCCTCCGGGGGGGTCTCAGCTACACCTTC; CDR3: CSALRGGLSYTF
size: .; D: .; V: TRBV27; J: TRBJ2-1; DNA: TGTGCGGCCGGATACAATGAGCAGTTCTTC; CDR3: CAAGYNEQFF
size: .; D: .; V: TRBV6-5; J: TRBJ2-7; DNA: TGTGCCAGCAGTTACTCCCTTCAGGGGGGCTACGAGCAGTACTTC; CDR3: CASSYSLQGGYEQYF
size: .; D: .; V: TRBV4-3; J: TRBJ2-7; DNA: TGCGCCAGCAGCCAAGATTGGGCCCGGTCAGGGGTTACCTACGAGCAGTACTTC; CDR3: CASSQDWARSGVTYEQYF
size: .; D: .; V: TRBV20-1; J: TRBJ2-1; DNA: TGCAGTGCTAGAGATCCCCTAGAGCCAAGTCAGTTCTTC; CDR3: CSARDPLEPSQFF
size: .; D: .; V: TRBV7-9; J: TRBJ2-5; DNA: TGTGCCAGCAGCTTGAGTGGGAGACAAGAGACCCAGTACTTC; CDR3: CASSLSGRQETQYF
size: .; D: TRBD1; V: TRBV12-3/TRBV12-4; J: TRBJ1-5; DNA: TGTGCCAGCAGTCAGGGGGACAGTACCTCGCCCCAGCATTTT; CDR3: CASSQGDSTSPQHF
size: .; D: TRBD1; V: TRBV13; J: TRBJ1-2; DNA: TGTGCCAGCAGCGGAGGGTCGGGACAGGGTAACTATGGCTACACCTTC; CDR3: CASSGGSGQGNYGYTF
size: .; D: .; V: TRBV7-8; J: TRBJ2-6; DNA: TGTGCCAGCAGCTTGATAGAGGACTCTGGGGCCAACGTCCTGACTTTC; CDR3: CASSLIEDSGANVLTF
size: .; D: .; V: TRBV2; J: TRBJ2-7; DNA: TGTGCCAGCAGTGAAAGAGGGATCATCCACGAGCAGTACTTC; CDR3: CASSERGIIHEQYF
size: .; D: TRBD1; V: TRBV14; J: TRBJ2-1; DNA: TGTGCCAGCAGCCAAACAGGGGGCGATGAGCAGTTCTTC; CDR3: CASSQTGGDEQFF
size: .; D: .; V: TRBV9; J: TRBJ2-2; DNA: TGTGCCAGCAGCGTGGACGGGACCGGGGAGCTGTTTTTT; CDR3: CASSVDGTGELFF
size: .; D: .; V: TRBV6-6; J: TRBJ2-7; DNA: TGTGCCAGCAGTTACTCGGGGGAGTACGAGCAGTACTTC; CDR3: CASSYSGEYEQYF
size: .; D: .; V: TRBV7-9; J: TRBJ2-5; DNA: TGTGCCAGCAGCTTAGCACGGGACTCAGAAAGACAAGAGACCCAGTACTTC; CDR3: CASSLARDSERQETQYF
size: .; D: .; V: TRBV27; J: TRBJ2-7; DNA: TGTGCCAGCAGTTTGGAGAAGGGGCTTCCTAACTCCTACGAGCAGTACTTC; CDR3: CASSLEKGLPNSYEQYF
size: .; D: .; V: TRBV13; J: TRBJ2-7; DNA: TGTGCCAGCAGCTTAGGCCGGGTCTACGAGCAGTACTTC; CDR3: CASSLGRVYEQYF
size: .; D: TRBD1; V: TRBV29-1; J: TRBJ1-2; DNA: TGCAGCGCTGGACGGGTCATGACAGGGCGAGGCAATTTCTATGGCTACACCTTC; CDR3: CSAGRVMTGRGNFYGYTF
size: .; D: .; V: TRBV29-1; J: TRBJ2-4; DNA: TGCAGCGTCTTAGCCAAAAACATTCAGTACTTC; CDR3: CSVLAKNIQYF
size: .; D: TRBD1; V: TRBV6-2/TRBV6-3; J: TRBJ1-1; DNA: TGTGCCAGCAGTTGGCTCAGGGGGTGGAACACTGAAGCTTTCTTT; CDR3: CASSWLRGWNTEAFF
size: once; D: TRBD2; V: TRBV29-1; J: TRBJ2-6; DNA: TGCAGCGTGGGACTAGCATCCGGGGCCAACGTCCTGACTTTC; CDR3: CSVGLASGANVLTF
size: .; D: .; V: TRBV5-1; J: TRBJ2-4; DNA: TGCGCCAGCAGCTTACAATCCATAGGGGCCAAAAACTCTCAGTACTTC; CDR3: CASSLQSIGAKNSQYF
size: .; D: .; V: TRBV6-2/TRBV6-3; J: TRBJ2-7; DNA: TGTGCCGGGGCTACAGTATACATCTACGAGCAGTACTTC; CDR3: CAGATVYIYEQYF
size: .; D: TRBD2; V: TRBV5-4; J: TRBJ2-5; DNA: TGTGCCAGCAGCCCGGGACTAGCGGGAGGAGAGACCCAGTACTTC; CDR3: CASSPGLAGGETQYF
size: .; D: .; V: TRBV5-6; J: TRBJ2-1; DNA: TGTGCCAGCAGCTTGACAGGGGGGGATGAGCAGTTCTTC; CDR3: CASSLTGGDEQFF
size: .; D: .; V: TRBV7-8; J: TRBJ1-5; DNA: TGTGCCAGCAGCTTAAGTCCCCAGGCAGGGGCGCAGGTATTGGGTCAGCCCCAGCATTTT; CDR3: CASSLSPQAGAQVLGQPQHF
size: .; D: .; V: TRBV12-3/TRBV12-4; J: TRBJ2-2; DNA: TGTGCCAGCAGTTCAGACCTTTTAAGGACTGGGGAGCTGTTTTTT; CDR3: CASSSDLLRTGELFF